These T cell receptor beta chains were read from a single sample in a study of blood T cell repertoires in COVID-19. The protocol was immunoSEQ multiplex PCR, while the TCRdb copy is restricted to in-frame clones and leaves out a portion. The table has 100,000 to 150,000 clones, 80% to 90% seen once. The specimen was PBMCs or T cells enriched from blood (not recorded which). These receptors all stem from a man in his forties with acute COVID-19. Each CDR3 is given with its conserved first and last residue. Fields, in order: CDR3 protein, CDR3 DNA, V gene, clone size, CDR3 length, J gene, D gene. D genes are given only for firm matches. Not all rows give a size; the values are once, few, many and, for expanded clones, a class.

CATSDTGTGGMTFF,TGTGCCACCAGTGATACCGGGACAGGGGGCATGACTTTCTTT,TRBV24-1,NA,14,TRBJ1-1,TRBD1
CASSPTSGPEDTEAFF,TGTGCCAGCTCACCGACTTCAGGGCCCGAGGACACTGAAGCTTTCTTT,TRBV18,NA,16,TRBJ1-1,NA
CASSPIGQPTDTQYF,TGTGCCAGCTCACCAATAGGACAGCCGACAGATACGCAGTATTTT,TRBV18,NA,15,TRBJ2-3,NA
CASIGQGSNEQFF,TGTGCCAGCATCGGACAGGGGAGCAATGAGCAGTTCTTC,TRBV19,NA,13,TRBJ2-1,TRBD1
CATSEEANEQFF,TGTGCCACCAGTGAGGAGGCGAATGAGCAGTTCTTC,TRBV24-1,NA,12,TRBJ2-1,NA
CASRVNRNDEQYF,TGTGCCAGCCGTGTAAACAGGAATGACGAGCAGTACTTC,TRBV2,NA,13,TRBJ2-7,NA
CASSFSNEQFF,TGTGCCAGCAGCTTTAGCAATGAGCAGTTCTTC,TRBV5-6,NA,11,TRBJ2-1,NA
CASPVQSHRVGQPQHF,TGTGCCAGTCCCGTCCAGTCCCACAGGGTTGGTCAGCCCCAGCATTTT,TRBV19,NA,16,TRBJ1-5,NA
CASSLLGQGSYEQYF,TGTGCCAGCAGCCTCCTCGGACAGGGAAGCTACGAGCAGTACTTC,TRBV4-2,NA,15,TRBJ2-7,TRBD1
CASSQDSNTEAFF,TGTGCCAGCAGCCAGGACAGTAACACTGAAGCTTTCTTT,TRBV7-8,NA,13,TRBJ1-1,NA
CASSSPGGTEAFF,TGTGCCAGCAGCTCTCCAGGGGGGACTGAAGCTTTCTTT,TRBV7-9,NA,13,TRBJ1-1,TRBD1
CAWRAGPEGPQHF,TGTGCCTGGAGGGCAGGGCCAGAAGGTCCCCAGCATTTT,TRBV30,NA,13,TRBJ1-5,NA
CASSFLSGSTDTQYF,TGTGCCAGCAGCTTCCTTAGCGGTTCCACAGATACGCAGTATTTT,TRBV7-9,once,15,TRBJ2-3,NA
CASSYPPADTQYF,TGTGCCAGCAGTTACCCTCCGGCAGATACGCAGTATTTT,TRBV6-2/TRBV6-3,NA,13,TRBJ2-3,NA
CASSPSCPERTEAFF,TGCGCCAGCAGCCCCTCCTGTCCTGAGAGGACTGAAGCTTTCTTT,TRBV23-1,NA,15,TRBJ1-1,NA
CASSDLTVSTDTQYF,TGTGCCAGCAGTGACCTAACGGTTAGCACAGATACGCAGTATTTT,TRBV25-1,NA,15,TRBJ2-3,NA
CASSDRGGGGELFF,TGTGCCAGCAGCGACAGGGGTGGAGGCGGGGAGCTGTTTTTT,TRBV9,NA,14,TRBJ2-2,TRBD1
CASLVYNEQFF,TGTGCCAGCCTAGTCTACAATGAGCAGTTCTTC,TRBV12-3/TRBV12-4,NA,11,TRBJ2-1,NA
CASSSSSYNEQFF,TGTGCCAGCAGTTCCAGCTCCTACAATGAGCAGTTCTTC,TRBV12-3/TRBV12-4,few,13,TRBJ2-1,NA
CASSQDLGDLNTDTQYF,TGTGCCAGCAGCCAAGATTTGGGGGACTTGAACACAGATACGCAGTATTTT,TRBV4-2,NA,17,TRBJ2-3,NA
CATSDRGLAGGGNEQFF,TGTGCCACCAGTGATAGGGGTTTAGCGGGAGGAGGGAATGAGCAGTTCTTC,TRBV24-1,NA,17,TRBJ2-1,TRBD2
CAWSVGGEQYF,TGTGCCTGGAGTGTGGGGGGCGAGCAGTACTTC,TRBV30,NA,11,TRBJ2-7,NA
CASRVDSLSYNEQFF,TGTGCCAGTAGGGTGGACAGCCTTTCCTACAATGAGCAGTTCTTC,TRBV19,NA,15,TRBJ2-1,NA
CASSLQSLRGEQYF,TGTGCCAGCAGCTTACAGAGCCTCCGGGGAGAGCAGTACTTC,TRBV5-6,NA,14,TRBJ2-7,NA
CASSDYALGDYEQYF,TGCGCCAGCAGTGATTATGCCCTCGGAGACTACGAGCAGTACTTC,TRBV10-1,few,15,TRBJ2-7,NA
CASSSATSGRVEQYF,TGTGCCAGCAGTTCGGCGACTAGCGGGAGGGTGGAGCAGTACTTC,TRBV28,few,15,TRBJ2-7,TRBD2
CASSLTGTSAKGTQYF,TGCGCCAGCAGCTTGACCGGGACTAGCGCTAAGGGGACCCAGTACTTC,TRBV5-1,NA,16,TRBJ2-5,TRBD2
CASSYSPGGGDTEQFF,TGTGCCAGCAGTTACTCCCCTGGGGGGGGTGATACTGAGCAGTTCTTC,TRBV6-5,NA,16,TRBJ2-1,TRBD2
CSAVGQSYEQYF,TGCAGCGCGGTGGGACAGTCCTACGAGCAGTACTTC,TRBV29-1,NA,12,TRBJ2-7,TRBD1
CASSPGSGRNEQYF,TGTGCCAGCTCACCGGGGTCAGGGAGGAACGAGCAGTACTTC,TRBV18,many,14,TRBJ2-7,NA